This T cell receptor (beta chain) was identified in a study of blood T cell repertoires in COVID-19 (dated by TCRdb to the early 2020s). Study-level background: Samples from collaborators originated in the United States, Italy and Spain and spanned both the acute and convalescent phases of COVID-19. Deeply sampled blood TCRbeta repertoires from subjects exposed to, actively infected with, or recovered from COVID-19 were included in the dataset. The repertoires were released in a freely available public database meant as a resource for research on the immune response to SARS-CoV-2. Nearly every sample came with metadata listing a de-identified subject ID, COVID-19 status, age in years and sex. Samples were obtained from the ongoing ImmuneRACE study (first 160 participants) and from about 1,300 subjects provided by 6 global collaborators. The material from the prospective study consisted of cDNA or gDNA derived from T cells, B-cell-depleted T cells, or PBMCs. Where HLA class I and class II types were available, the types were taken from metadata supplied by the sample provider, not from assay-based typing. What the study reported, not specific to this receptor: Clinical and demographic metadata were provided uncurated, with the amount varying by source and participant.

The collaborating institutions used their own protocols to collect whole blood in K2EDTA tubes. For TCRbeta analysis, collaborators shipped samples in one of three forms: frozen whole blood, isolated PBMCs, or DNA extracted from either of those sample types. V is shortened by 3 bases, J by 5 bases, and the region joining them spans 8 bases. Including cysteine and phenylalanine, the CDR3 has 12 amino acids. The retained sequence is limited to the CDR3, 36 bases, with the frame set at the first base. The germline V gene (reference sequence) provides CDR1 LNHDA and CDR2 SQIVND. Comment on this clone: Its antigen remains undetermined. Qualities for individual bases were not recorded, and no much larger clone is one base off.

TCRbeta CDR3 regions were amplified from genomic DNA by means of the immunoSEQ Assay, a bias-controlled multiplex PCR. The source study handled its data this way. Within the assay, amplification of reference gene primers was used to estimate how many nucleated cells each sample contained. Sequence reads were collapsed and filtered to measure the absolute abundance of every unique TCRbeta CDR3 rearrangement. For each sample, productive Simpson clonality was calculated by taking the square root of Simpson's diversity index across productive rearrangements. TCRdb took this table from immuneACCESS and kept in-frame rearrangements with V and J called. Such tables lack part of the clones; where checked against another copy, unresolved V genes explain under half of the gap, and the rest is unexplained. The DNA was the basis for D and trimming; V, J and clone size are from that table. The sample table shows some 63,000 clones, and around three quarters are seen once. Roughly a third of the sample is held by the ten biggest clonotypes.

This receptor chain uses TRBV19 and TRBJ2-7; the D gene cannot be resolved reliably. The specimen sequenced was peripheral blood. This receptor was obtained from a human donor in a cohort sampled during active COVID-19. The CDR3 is CASSIGLNEQYF. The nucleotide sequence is TGTGCCAGTAGTATTGGTCTAAACGAGCAGTACTTC.